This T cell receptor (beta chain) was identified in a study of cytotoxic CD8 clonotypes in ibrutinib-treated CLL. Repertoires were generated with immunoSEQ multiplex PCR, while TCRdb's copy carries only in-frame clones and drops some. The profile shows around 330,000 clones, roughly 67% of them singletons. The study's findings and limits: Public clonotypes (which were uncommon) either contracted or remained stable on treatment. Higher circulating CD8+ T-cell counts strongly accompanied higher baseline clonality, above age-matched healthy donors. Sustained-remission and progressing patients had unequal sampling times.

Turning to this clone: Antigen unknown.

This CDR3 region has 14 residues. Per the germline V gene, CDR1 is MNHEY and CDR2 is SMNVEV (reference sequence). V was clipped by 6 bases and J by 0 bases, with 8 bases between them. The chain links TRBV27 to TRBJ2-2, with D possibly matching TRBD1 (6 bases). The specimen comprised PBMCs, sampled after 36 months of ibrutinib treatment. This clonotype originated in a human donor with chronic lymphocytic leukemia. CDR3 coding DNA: TGTGCCAGCAGGTGGACAGCGAACACCGGGGAGCTGTTTTTT. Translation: CASRWTANTGELFF.